The 25 T cell receptor beta chains below all came from one sample that was sequenced in a study of CD8 T cells in ankylosing spondylitis. TCRdb ran MiXCR on the 5' RACE reads and lists one entry per CDR3 protein. Seen here are 200,000 to 250,000 distinct CDR3 sequences, roughly a tenth observed once, and the top ten hold 2.5% to 3%. Sequencing was done on a sample of blood, either unsorted or a sorted T cell fraction (not recorded which). Receptors were obtained from a male donor with ankylosing spondylitis or in good health (not recorded which).

The V gene is TRBV6-1, the J gene TRBJ2-3, with D uncertain. The V and J ends lost 6 bases and 1 base respectively, with 8 bases between them. CDR1 is MNHNS and CDR2 is SASEGT in the germline V gene. The CDR3 has 13 residues. CDR3 in amino acids: CASSRRGTDTQYF. As DNA, the CDR3 is TGTGCCAGCAGCCGGAGAGGCACAGATACGCAGTATTTT.

The table lists this clonotype with many counts. The genes are TRBV12-3 or TRBV12-4 and TRBJ2-1; 7 nucleotides line up with TRBD1. After removal of 5 bases from V and 5 bases from J, the junction contained 9 bases not matched to a gene. The length of the CDR3 is 15 residues. CDR3 region: CASSLRDRENNEQFF. The DNA of the CDR3 is TGTGCCAGCAGTCTTCGGGACAGAGAGAACAATGAGCAGTTCTTC.

There are a few counts of this clonotype. The CDR3 here is CASSLQGFYEQYF. The CDR3 nucleotides read TGTGCCAGCAGCTTACAGGGCTTCTACGAGCAGTACTTC. The gene calls are TRBV11-2 and TRBJ2-7, with D tentatively TRBD1 (5 bases). Trimming took off 2 bases at V and 3 bases at J, with 8 bases between the two ends. Germline CDR1 is SGHAT and CDR2 is FQNNGV. CDR3 length: 13 residues.

This clonotype has more than one count but fewer than ten. The chain recombines TRBV7-9 with TRBJ2-3; TRBD2 agrees at 7 bases. V lost 4 bases and J lost 2; bases outside the gene matches: 9. The CDR3 covers 16 residues. In germline, CDR1 is SEHNR, CDR2 FQNEAQ (reference sequence). The CDR3 nucleotides read TGTGCCAGCAGCTCACTACTAGCGCCCACCACAGATACGCAGTATTTT. It translates to CASSSLLAPTTDTQYF.

This clonotype has a count of ten or more. The rearrangement uses TRBV5-1 and TRBJ1-1; D remains ambiguous. V gave up 4 bases and J gave up 2 bases, with 12 bases separating them. CDR3 length: 14 residues. Germline lookup yields CDR1 SGHRS and CDR2 YFSETQ. Written as DNA, the CDR3 is TGCGCCAGCAGCCCTGCCTACTCCAACACTGAAGCTTTCTTT. Its translation: CASSPAYSNTEAFF. The variable domain in full, with the rest retrieved from reference TRBV5-1 and TRBJ1-1, is KAGVTQTPRYLIKTRGQQVTLSCSPISGHRSVSWYQQTPGQGLQFLFEYFSETQRNKGNFPGRFSGRQFSNSRSEMNVSTLELGDSALYLCASSPAYSNTEAFFGQGTRLTVV.

The rearrangement uses TRBV7-9 and TRBJ1-1; D gene ambiguous. This CDR3 is 15 amino acids long. V shed 5 bases and J shed 0 bases, with 13 bases lying between them. Germline V gene lookup returns CDR1 SEHNR and CDR2 FQNEAQ (reference sequence). CDR3: CASSLGPGMNTEAFF. The CDR3 coding sequence is TGTGCCAGCAGCCTCGGACCGGGGATGAACACTGAAGCTTTCTTT.

This clonotype was counted ten times or more. The rearrangement joins TRBV15 to TRBJ1-2; 8 bases match TRBD1. Per germline, CDR1 LNHNV and CDR2 YYDKDF (reference sequence). There are 17 residues in the CDR3. The trim removed 1 base at V and 2 bases at J, leaving 9 bases unmatched. The CDR3, as DNA: TGTGCCACCAGCAGAGTAACCGGACAGGGCCCAAACTATGGCTACACCTTC. It specifies CATSRVTGQGPNYGYTF.

In this sample, this clonotype turned up many times. The chain employs TRBV10-2 and TRBJ2-5, with D perhaps matching TRBD1 (5 bases). Trimming took off 3 bases at V and 6 bases at J, with 14 bases between the two ends. The CDR3 extends over 14 amino acids. Germline V lookup: CDR1 WSHSY, CDR2 SAAADI. CDR3 in amino acids: CASSDPQAEKTQYF. As DNA, the CDR3 is TGCGCCAGCAGTGACCCACAGGCAGAGAAGACCCAGTACTTC.

As for this clonotype: It may be a read error: a sequence one base away is much more abundant. The chain couples TRBV7-2 to TRBJ2-1; TRBD2 aligns across 8 bases. The germline gives CDR1 SGHTA, CDR2 FQGNSA. The CDR3 loop spans 17 amino acids. Unmatched junction bases numbered 10, after V lost 5 bases and J lost 1 base. The CDR3 sequence is CTSSPFRGGISYNEQFF. CDR3 coding DNA: TGTACCAGCAGCCCTTTCCGGGGGGGAATATCCTACAATGAGCAGTTCTTC.

This clonotype was seen repeatedly, ten times or more. This chain uses TRBV20-1 with TRBJ1-1; no clear D. This CDR3 contains 15 residues. The V and J ends lost 2 bases and 0 bases respectively, with 13 bases between them. From germline, CDR1 is DFQATT and CDR2 SNEGSKA (reference sequence). CDR3 nucleotide sequence: TGCAGTGCTAGAACAATTCTCGAAATGAACACTGAAGCTTTCTTT. This gives the protein CSARTILEMNTEAFF.

In its sample, this clonotype was seen many times. J is TRBJ1-1 and V is TRBV20-1; no clear D gene. The V gene's germline CDR1 is DFQATT and CDR2 SNEGSKA (reference sequence). V was pared by 3 bases and J by 0 bases, with 11 bases between. The CDR3 sequence is 14 residues long. The CDR3 loop is CSARALLLNTEAFF. CDR3 bases: TGCAGTGCTAGGGCCCTTCTCCTGAACACTGAAGCTTTCTTT.

In its sample, this clonotype was seen a few times. The chain combines TRBV7-2 with TRBJ1-2, with no clear D. CDR1 is SGHTA, CDR2 FQGNSA, per germline. V was shortened by 5 bases and J by 7 bases, with 14 bases between the two germline ends. The CDR3 has 13 residues. This CDR3 is CASSSASAGGYTF. The CDR3 bases are TGTGCCAGCAGCAGCGCTTCAGCGGGTGGCTACACCTTC.

This clonotype was counted at least ten times. A read error may produce the germline difference seen at one junction end. The chain combines TRBV6-1 with TRBJ2-3, with D possibly TRBD2 on 7 matching bases. The CDR3 contains 21 residues. Germline CDR1 reads MNHNS; CDR2 reads SASEGT. The CDR3 region has the DNA TGTGCCAGCAGTGCCCTCCGAGGGGCGGCGGGGGCACAAACGTACCCAGATACCCAGTATTTT. This translates into CASSALRGAAGAQTYPDTQYF.

At least ten counts were recorded for this clonotype. The chain is built from TRBV5-1 and TRBJ1-4; a possible D gene is TRBD1 (5 bases). Trimming shortened V by 3 bases and J by 7 bases, and 13 bases separated the two germline ends. From germline, CDR1 is SGHRS and CDR2 YFSETQ. The CDR3 has 14 residues. In DNA form, the CDR3 reads TGCGCCAGCAGCTCTCGGGGCAGCGGTGAAAAACTGTTTTTT. It codes for CASSSRGSGEKLFF.

This clonotype was found many times. This chain uses TRBV20-1 with TRBJ2-5; tentative D call: TRBD2 (7 bases). The CDR3 contains 16 residues. The ends were cut back, 0 bases at V and 4 bases at J, with 18 bases in the middle. Germline CDR1 reads DFQATT; CDR2 reads SNEGSKA (reference sequence). The CDR3 DNA follows: TGCAGTGCTAGAGACCGCGGGGGCCCCTTCCGAGAGACCCAGTACTTC. Its protein is CSARDRGGPFRETQYF.

There are a few counts of this clonotype. The chain carries TRBV27 and TRBJ2-7; 7 bases match TRBD1. Germline CDR1 is MNHEY and CDR2 is SMNVEV (reference sequence). V dropped 10 bases and J dropped 1; count of bases not matched to a gene: 7. The CDR3 spans 13 residues. The CDR3 DNA is TGTGCCACCGGGACAGCAAATTCCTACGAGCAGTACTTC. Protein product: CATGTANSYEQYF.

This clonotype showed up many times. V and J are TRBV30 and TRBJ1-1, with D hard to call. The germline CDR1 and CDR2 sequences are GTSNPN and SVGIG (reference sequence). The V end lost 0 bases, the J end lost 1 base, and 9 bases lay between the germline ends. This CDR3 has 14 amino acids. CDR3 sequence (DNA): TGTGCCTGGAGTGTAGGCGCAGGGAACACTGAAGCTTTCTTT. Protein product: CAWSVGAGNTEAFF.

This clonotype was counted many times. The chain has TRBV5-6 and TRBJ2-5; 9 bases fit TRBD1. Germline values: CDR1 SGHDT, CDR2 YYEEEE. CDR3 size: 15 residues. V shed 4 bases, J shed 4 bases, and the junction held 8 bases outside the gene matches. This chain's CDR3 is CASSPRTGARETQYF. The CDR3 region has the DNA TGTGCCAGCAGCCCTCGGACAGGGGCGAGAGAGACCCAGTACTTC.

This clonotype was seen repeatedly, ten times or more. J is TRBJ2-1 and V is TRBV19; the match to TRBD2 covers 11 bases. V lost 3 bases, J lost 7 bases, and 5 bases stayed unmatched. Germline V gene data show CDR1 as LNHDA and CDR2 as SQIVND (reference sequence). The CDR3 runs 15 residues. The DNA for the CDR3 is TGTGCCAGTAGTATTAGCGGGGGGGCAGGGAATGAGCAGTTCTTC. Translated, it gives CASSISGGAGNEQFF.

This clonotype was found many times. The genes are TRBV18 and TRBJ1-1; the D is unclear. The CDR3 length is 15 residues. Germline V lookup: CDR1 KGHSH, CDR2 LQKENI. The V end was cut by 2 bases, the J end by 0 bases, with 10 bases between. In nucleotides, the CDR3 is TGTGCCAGCTCACCAAGTGGGATTATGAACACTGAAGCTTTCTTT. Protein product: CASSPSGIMNTEAFF.

The chain carries TRBV15 and TRBJ1-2; D might be TRBD1 (6 bases). The length of the CDR3 is 18 residues. From germline, CDR1 is LNHNV and CDR2 YYDKDF (reference sequence). Trimming cost V 0 bases and J 4 bases, with 21 bases left between them. In nucleotides, the CDR3 is TGTGCCACCAGCAGAGATTCAGGGGTAGCAGTTTCTACCTATGGCTACACCTTC. It encodes CATSRDSGVAVSTYGYTF.

The genes are TRBV7-2 and TRBJ1-2; D gene unclear. The germline gives CDR1 SGHTA, CDR2 FQGNSA. Trimming took 5 bases from V and 6 from J, leaving 16 bases between them. The CDR3 is 14 residues long. Written as DNA, the CDR3 is TGTGCCAGCAGCCCCAGTACAGCTACTAATGGCTACACCTTC. Amino acids: CASSPSTATNGYTF.

Many counts were recorded for this clonotype. The V gene is TRBV29-1, the J gene TRBJ2-4; TRBD1 is a possible D gene (6 bases). This CDR3 contains 15 residues. V dropped 1 base and J dropped 0 bases, with 10 bases sitting between them. Germline CDR1 SQVTM, CDR2 ANQGSEA. DNA of the CDR3: TGCAGCGTTGAAGTTAGGACAGTAGCCAAAAACATTCAGTACTTC. Translated, it gives CSVEVRTVAKNIQYF.

This clonotype was recorded at least ten times. This sequence joins TRBV5-1 and TRBJ2-3; the match to TRBD2 covers 8 bases. CDR1 and CDR2 (germline): SGHRS, YFSETQ. V shed 4 bases, J shed 4 bases, and the junction held 5 bases outside the gene matches. The CDR3 extends over 14 amino acids. Here the CDR3 DNA reads TGCGCCAGCAGCGGCGGGGGGTTGGCAGATACGCAGTATTTT. Its protein is CASSGGGLADTQYF.

This clonotype was picked up many times. CDR3 amino acids: CASSLSGLSNQPQHF. CDR3 nucleotides: TGTGCCAGCAGCTTATCCGGGCTTAGCAATCAGCCCCAGCATTTT. The chain links TRBV7-2 to TRBJ1-5; no reliable D call. Germline assignment: CDR1 SGHTA and CDR2 FQGNSA. This CDR3 spans 15 amino acids. Trimming cost V 2 bases and J 0 bases, with 8 bases left between them.